The 14 T cell receptor beta chains in this list originate from one sample, sequenced in a study of blood T cell repertoires in COVID-19. Here immunoSEQ multiplex PCR was the method, and the copy in TCRdb shows in-frame clones only, minus some. Of 110,000 or so clones detected, roughly 84% appear once; the ten largest clones hold more than 7%. The specimen sequenced was peripheral blood. The receptors were sampled from a woman aged 65 to 85 who had recovered from COVID-19.

V gene TRBV6-6 combines with J gene TRBJ2-7; unclear D gene. The CDR3 loop spans 13 amino acids. V dropped 2 bases and J dropped 2 bases, with 7 bases sitting between them. CDR1 is MNHNY and CDR2 is SVGAGI in the germline V gene (reference sequence). The CDR3 protein is CASSYEAAYEQYF. CDR3 nucleotides: TGTGCCAGCAGTTACGAGGCAGCCTACGAGCAGTACTTC.

The chain couples TRBV28 to TRBJ2-2, with TRBD2 matching 11 bases. Germline V gene lookup returns CDR1 MDHEN and CDR2 SYDVKM. The CDR3 runs 15 residues. With V trimmed by 3 bases and J by 5 bases, 2 bases remained unmatched. The chain's CDR3 is CASSLLAGGTGELFF. In DNA, the CDR3 is TGTGCCAGCAGTTTGCTAGCGGGGGGAACCGGGGAGCTGTTTTTT.

V usage is TRBV19 and J usage is TRBJ2-5, with TRBD2 matching over 11 bases. Per the germline V gene, CDR1 is LNHDA and CDR2 is SQIVND (reference sequence). The CDR3 runs 16 residues. Trimming took 7 bases from V and 5 from J; bases not matched to a gene: 12. CDR3 sequence: CASTPSPSGGLETQYF. The CDR3, as DNA: TGTGCCAGTACCCCGTCCCCTAGCGGGGGGTTGGAGACCCAGTACTTC.

The V gene is TRBV28, the J gene TRBJ1-5, with D maybe TRBD1 (5 bases). Germline CDR1 MDHEN, CDR2 SYDVKM. V was trimmed by 11 bases and J by 3 bases, leaving 11 bases between them. This CDR3 has 12 residues. The CDR3 is CAAKGHNQPQHF. As DNA, the CDR3 is TGTGCCGCCAAGGGGCACAATCAGCCCCAGCATTTT.

The rearrangement uses TRBV4-3 and TRBJ2-3; possible D gene TRBD1, 5 bases. CDR3 size: 17 residues. Trimming stripped 0 bases from V and 0 bases from J, with 13 bases between. Germline assignment: CDR1 LGHNA and CDR2 YSLEER. The CDR3: CASSQDFGHSSTDTQYF. CDR3 nucleotide sequence: TGCGCCAGCAGCCAAGATTTCGGACACAGTAGCACAGATACGCAGTATTTT.

The DNA for the CDR3 is TGTGCCAGCAGTCAGGGACAGGGGGGACAGCCCCAGCATTTT. This encodes CASSQGQGGQPQHF. This chain joins TRBV3-1 (or the pseudogene TRBV3-2) and TRBJ1-5; 11 bases fit TRBD1. Germline lookup yields CDR1 LGHDT and CDR2 YNNKEL (reference sequence). Unmatched junction bases numbered 5, after V lost 6 bases and J lost 7 bases. This CDR3 has 14 amino acids.

This chain uses TRBV5-5 with TRBJ2-3, with D unresolved. The V end lost 2 bases, the J end lost 0 bases, and 7 bases lay between the germline ends. Germline V lookup: CDR1 SGHKS, CDR2 YYEKEE (reference sequence). This CDR3 region has 14 residues. The CDR3 spells CASSLSTSTDTQYF. The CDR3 bases are TGTGCCAGCAGCTTATCTACTAGCACAGATACGCAGTATTTT.

This chain links TRBV20-1 with TRBJ2-7; 7 bases map to TRBD2. The CDR3 loop spans 11 amino acids. J gave up 4 bases and V 3 bases, and 0 bases lay outside the gene matches. Germline-derived CDR1 and CDR2 are DFQATT and SNEGSKA (reference sequence). The CDR3 DNA reads TGCAGTGCTAGGGGGGGGTACGAGCAGTACTTC. Protein: CSARGGYEQYF.

The chain carries TRBV6-5 and TRBJ2-3, with D possibly being TRBD1 (6 bases). CDR3 length: 14 residues. With 5 bases removed from V and 2 bases from J, the gap between germline ends came to 11 bases. Germline CDR1 is MNHEY and CDR2 is SVGAGI. CDR3 coding DNA: TGTGCCAGCAGTCTAACAGGGATCACAGATACGCAGTATTTT. Its protein product is CASSLTGITDTQYF.

V is TRBV4-3 and J is TRBJ2-7, with 7 nucleotides matching TRBD1. CDR1 LGHNA and CDR2 YSLEER come from the germline V gene. The CDR3 length is 14 residues. The V segment lost 3 bases and the J segment 6 bases; nucleotides outside the gene matches: 8. In nucleotides, the CDR3 is TGCGCCAGCAGCCACGTCCAGGGGGTATCCGAGCAGTACTTC. Translated, it gives CASSHVQGVSEQYF.

The chain uses TRBV7-7 and TRBJ2-1, with 11 bases fitting TRBD2. CDR1 and CDR2 from the germline V gene are SSHAT and FNYEAQ (reference sequence). The V segment lost 2 bases and the J segment 6 bases; nucleotides outside the gene matches: 6. The CDR3 is 16 residues long. CDR3 residues: CASSLTGTSGFNEQFF. In DNA form, the CDR3 reads TGTGCCAGCAGCTTAACCGGGACTAGCGGATTCAATGAGCAGTTCTTC.

This clone appeared once. The chain carries TRBV18 and TRBJ1-1; D gene uncertain. The V end was cut by 3 bases, the J end by 1 base, with 3 bases between. CDR1 is KGHSH and CDR2 is LQKENI in the germline V gene. The CDR3 has 12 residues. CDR3 sequence reads: CASSPGNTEAFF. The DNA for the CDR3 is TGTGCCAGCTCACCCGGGAACACTGAAGCTTTCTTT.

A single count supports this clone. The chain links TRBV6-6 to TRBJ1-5, with D tentatively TRBD1 (6 bases). The germline V gene has CDR1 MNHNY and CDR2 SVGAGI (reference sequence). Trimming removed 2 bases from V and 7 bases from J, with 12 bases in between. This CDR3 comprises 14 residues. The DNA of the CDR3 is TGTGCCAGCAGTTACGGTTCAGGGGTCCAGCCCCAGCATTTT. Translating it yields CASSYGSGVQPQHF.

This rearrangement joins TRBV6-5 to TRBJ2-1; maybe TRBD1 (6 bases). The V gene lost 1 base and the J gene lost 0 bases, with 10 bases spanning the gap. CDR3 length: 16 amino acids. Germline CDR1 MNHEY, CDR2 SVGAGI. DNA of the CDR3: TGTGCCAGCAGTTACTTCCAGGGGAGCTCCTACAATGAGCAGTTCTTC. Its protein is CASSYFQGSSYNEQFF.